The 22 T cell receptor beta chains in this list originate from one sample, sequenced in a study of shared clonotypes between healthy human individuals. Method: immunoSEQ multiplex PCR; TCRdb's copy keeps in-frame clones and lacks some. The table has over a million clones, about 96% seen once. Specimen: naive CD4+ T cells sorted from blood. Noted subset: CD45RA+ positively selected. The receptors here all came from a young man in good health.

J is TRBJ1-1 and V is TRBV18; tentative D call: TRBD1 (6 bases). Per germline, CDR1 KGHSH and CDR2 LQKENI. The CDR3 sequence is 15 residues long. Deletions cut 6 bases from V and 0 bases from J, with 14 bases between. For the CDR3, the DNA is TGTGCCAGCTCGAGACAAACAGGGCTGAACACTGAAGCTTTCTTT. This codes for CASSRQTGLNTEAFF.

This clone is a singleton in its sample. This sequence joins TRBV11-3 and TRBJ1-2, with 8 bases aligning to TRBD1. The ends lost 3 bases at V and 0 bases at J; junction bases unmatched: 15. CDR1 is SGHNT and CDR2 is YENEEA in the germline V gene. The CDR3 length is 19 residues. CDR3 DNA sequence: TGTGCCAGCAGCTTGCGTCCCCCGGGCAGGGGGCAATCTAACTATGGCTACACCTTC. Translation gives CASSLRPPGRGQSNYGYTF.

CDR3 bases: TGTGCCAGCAGCTTAGATTGGGCGGCAGAGACCCAGTACTTC. Translating gives CASSLDWAAETQYF. The chain employs TRBV7-9 and TRBJ2-5; D is unclear. The V end was cut by 1 base, the J end by 4 bases, with 10 bases between. CDR3 length: 14 amino acids. Germline CDR1 SEHNR, CDR2 FQNEAQ (reference sequence).

The genes are TRBV5-5 and TRBJ2-5; TRBD2 matches 11 bases. Trimming cost V 0 bases and J 5 bases; bases outside gene matches: 15. The CDR3 spans 19 residues. Germline V lookup: CDR1 SGHKS, CDR2 YYEKEE (reference sequence). CDR3 DNA: TGTGCCAGCAGCTTGGCGATTAGCGGGAGGGAAAGGATCCGGGAGACCCAGTACTTC. Translation gives CASSLAISGRERIRETQYF.

CDR3 sequence (DNA): TGTGCCAGCAGTTTTTGGCAGAGTCTTCTTTACTATGGCTACACCTTC. The encoded protein is CASSFWQSLLYYGYTF. The J gene is TRBJ1-2, the V gene TRBV28; D is undetermined. This CDR3 is built from 16 residues. The germline V gene encodes CDR1 MDHEN and CDR2 SYDVKM. Trimming pared 3 bases from V and 3 bases from J, leaving 17 bases between.

Note on this clone: The same CDR3 also results from other DNA sequences found in this sample. DNA for the CDR3: TGTGCCAGCAGCTTAGTAAGCGGCGAGCAGTTCTTC. Protein sequence: CASSLVSGEQFF. The chain recombines TRBV11-2 with TRBJ2-1; the D gene is possibly TRBD2 (5 bases). This CDR3 is 12 amino acids long. In germline, CDR1 is SGHAT, CDR2 FQNNGV. Trimming shortened V by 1 base and J by 10 bases, and 8 bases separated the two germline ends.

The V and J genes are TRBV2 and TRBJ2-2, with TRBD1 matching 7 bases. Trimming at V came to 6 bases and at J to 5 bases, leaving 6 bases not matched to a gene. Germline V gives CDR1 SNHLY, CDR2 FYNNEI. The CDR3 is 14 residues long. The CDR3 DNA is TGTGCCAGCAGCCCCGCCAGGGGGACCGGGGAGCTGTTTTTT. This codes for CASSPARGTGELFF.

The table lists this clone with a count of one. The J gene is TRBJ1-4, the V gene TRBV11-2; no definite D call. CDR3 length: 13 amino acids. V lost 1 base and J lost 5, with 5 bases in between. Germline CDR1 is SGHAT and CDR2 is FQNNGV. The CDR3 spells CASSLGRNEKLFF. As DNA, the CDR3 is TGTGCCAGCAGCTTAGGCCGAAATGAAAAACTGTTTTTT.

This clone came up a few times. Different DNA sequences within this sample yield the same CDR3. The gene calls are TRBV28 and TRBJ1-1; D is uncertain. The V end lost 9 bases, the J end lost 0 bases, and 8 bases lay between the germline ends. Germline V CDR1 and CDR2: MDHEN, SYDVKM. The CDR3 length is 12 residues. In DNA form, the CDR3 reads TGTGCCAGTAGACTCCTGAACACTGAAGCTTTCTTT. Encoded protein: CASRLLNTEAFF.

The chain joins TRBV19 to TRBJ2-5; 12 bases align to TRBD1. The CDR3 sequence is 14 residues long. The J segment lost 4 bases and the V segment lost 3 bases, leaving 0 bases of the junction unmatched. Germline V CDR1 and CDR2: LNHDA, SQIVND (reference sequence). The CDR3 sequence is CASSMGQGAETQYF. The CDR3 nucleotides read TGTGCCAGTAGTATGGGACAGGGGGCAGAGACCCAGTACTTC.

As for this clone: Within the sample, other DNA sequences also encode this same CDR3. This chain connects TRBV7-2 to TRBJ2-3; no firm D call. This CDR3 spans 12 amino acids. Germline V CDR1 and CDR2: SGHTA, FQGNSA. V gave up 8 bases and J gave up 2 bases, with 8 bases separating them. CDR3 amino acids: CASSPDTDTQYF. CDR3 bases: TGTGCCAGCTCCCCAGACACAGATACGCAGTATTTT. Combining the CDR3 with reference TRBV7-2 and TRBJ2-3 gives the whole variable domain GAGVSQSPSNKVTEKGKDVELRCDPISGHTALYWYRQSLGQGLEFLIYFQGNSAPDKSGLPSDRFSAERTGGSVSTLTIQRTQQEDSAVYLCASSPDTDTQYFGPGTRLTVL.

The V gene is TRBV5-6, the J gene TRBJ2-7; a weak D match, TRBD2 (6 bases). The germline V gene encodes CDR1 SGHDT and CDR2 YYEEEE. There are 16 residues in the CDR3. V was clipped by 1 base and J by 2 bases, with 16 bases between them. The CDR3 DNA reads TGTGCCAGCAGCTTGAGAAGTTGGCTAGCGACCTACGAGCAGTACTTC. Its protein product is CASSLRSWLATYEQYF.

The genes are TRBV7-6 and TRBJ2-1; 10 bases map to TRBD1. This CDR3 spans 13 amino acids. Germline V lookup: CDR1 SGHVS, CDR2 FNYEAQ. V was clipped by 5 bases and J by 6 bases; unmatched bases: 1. This CDR3 is CASSGQGGNEQFF. The CDR3 DNA reads as TGTGCCAGCAGCGGACAGGGGGGCAATGAGCAGTTCTTC.

The J gene is TRBJ2-5, the V gene TRBV28, with TRBD1 as a possible D gene (8 bases). CDR1 is MDHEN and CDR2 is SYDVKM in the germline V gene. The CDR3 has 14 amino acids. V lost 7 bases and J 3 bases, leaving 15 bases between the germline ends. CDR3 bases: TGTGCCAGCACCCAACAGGGGGGGAAAGAGACCCAGTACTTC. Translation gives CASTQQGGKETQYF.

This sequence joins TRBV19 and TRBJ1-5; tentatively, D is TRBD1 (5 bases). CDR3 length: 13 amino acids. V was pared by 7 bases and J by 3 bases, with 10 bases between. Germline lookup yields CDR1 LNHDA and CDR2 SQIVND (reference sequence). CDR3 sequence: CASKGRDNQPQHF. The CDR3 DNA reads TGTGCCAGTAAGGGGAGGGACAATCAGCCCCAGCATTTT.

The chain has TRBV7-8 and TRBJ2-7; the D is unclear. The CDR3 runs 13 residues. V dropped 2 bases and J dropped 4 bases, with 9 bases sitting between them. Germline values: CDR1 SGHVS, CDR2 FQNEAQ. CDR3 protein: CASSLLVGYEQYF. The CDR3 DNA reads TGTGCCAGCAGCTTATTGGTCGGGTACGAGCAGTACTTC.

The chain combines TRBV19 with TRBJ2-2; 8 nucleotides match TRBD2. CDR3 size: 16 residues. With V trimmed by 2 bases and J by 7 bases, 9 bases remained unmatched. Looked up from germline, CDR1 is LNHDA and CDR2 is SQIVND (reference sequence). The CDR3 sequence: CASSIMGTRLGGELFF. The DNA for the CDR3 is TGTGCCAGTAGTATAATGGGGACTAGGTTAGGCGGGGAGCTGTTTTTT.

This sequence joins TRBV7-8 and TRBJ2-5, with 10 bases identical to TRBD2. The V gene's germline CDR1 is SGHVS and CDR2 FQNEAQ. There are 17 residues in the CDR3. Germline trimming cut 5 bases from V and 5 bases from J; bases unmatched to any gene: 14. As DNA, the CDR3 is TGTGCCAGCAGCCCAAATAGGGGACTAGCGTATGGGGAGACCCAGTACTTC. Its protein product is CASSPNRGLAYGETQYF.

The chain carries TRBV28 and TRBJ2-7, with 13 bases aligning to TRBD2. Germline V gene data show CDR1 as MDHEN and CDR2 as SYDVKM. V lost 2 bases to trimming and J lost 4 bases; unmatched junction nucleotides: 2. This CDR3 region has 15 residues. The CDR3, as DNA: TGTGCCAGCAGTTTAAGGACTAGCGGGAGTTACGAGCAGTACTTC. Its protein is CASSLRTSGSYEQYF.

This chain connects TRBV27 to TRBJ2-2, with D possibly being TRBD1 (6 bases). Germline CDR1 is MNHEY and CDR2 is SMNVEV (reference sequence). The CDR3 totals 14 residues. The ends were cut back, 6 bases at V and 4 bases at J, with 12 bases in the middle. This CDR3 reads CASSHGQFTGELFF. Here the CDR3 DNA reads TGTGCCAGCAGCCATGGACAGTTCACCGGGGAGCTGTTTTTT.

The V and J genes are TRBV5-4 and TRBJ2-1; unclear D gene. V shed 9 bases and J shed 2 bases, with 24 bases lying between them. The CDR3 is made up of 17 amino acids. Germline CDR1 is SGHNT and CDR2 is YYREEE (reference sequence). CDR3 sequence reads: CATRSSARSDTYNEQFF. CDR3 bases: TGTGCCACCCGAAGTTCAGCGCGCTCCGATACCTACAATGAGCAGTTCTTC.

The rearrangement joins TRBV28 to TRBJ2-6; a weak D match, TRBD1 (6 bases). The germline V gene has CDR1 MDHEN and CDR2 SYDVKM. Trimming cost V 6 bases and J 1 base, with 16 bases left between them. This CDR3 comprises 17 residues. In nucleotides, the CDR3 is TGTGCCAGCAGCCCCCATTCAGGGGATTCTGGGGCCAACGTCCTGACTTTC. It codes for CASSPHSGDSGANVLTF. Full variable domain (missing parts from reference TRBV28 and TRBJ2-6): DVKVTQSSRYLVKRTGEKVFLECVQDMDHENMFWYRQDPGLGLRLIYFSYDVKMKEKGDIPEGYSVSREKKERFSLILESASTNQTSMYLCASSPHSGDSGANVLTFGAGSRLTVL.